This note documents a single T cell receptor beta chain sequence. The trim removed 3 bases at V and 1 base at J, leaving 1 base unmatched. Germline assignment: CDR1 SQVTM and CDR2 ANQGSEA. This CDR3 spans 15 amino acids. This sample is drawn from a study of blood T cell repertoires in COVID-19. Study details: T cells, B-cell-depleted T cells, or PBMCs provided the cDNA or gDNA that served as material.

The method was immunoSEQ multiplex PCR; TCRdb's version includes in-frame clones alone and lacks a portion of them. This sample has 25,000 to 35,000 clones, with 89% found just once. The clonotype comes from a woman in her thirties or forties with active or convalescent COVID-19. Specimen: peripheral blood. The chain joins TRBV29-1 to TRBJ2-1; 12 bases match TRBD2. The CDR3 region is CSVETSGGSYNEQFF. In nucleotides, the CDR3 is TGCAGCGTTGAGACTAGCGGGGGTTCCTACAATGAGCAGTTCTTC.